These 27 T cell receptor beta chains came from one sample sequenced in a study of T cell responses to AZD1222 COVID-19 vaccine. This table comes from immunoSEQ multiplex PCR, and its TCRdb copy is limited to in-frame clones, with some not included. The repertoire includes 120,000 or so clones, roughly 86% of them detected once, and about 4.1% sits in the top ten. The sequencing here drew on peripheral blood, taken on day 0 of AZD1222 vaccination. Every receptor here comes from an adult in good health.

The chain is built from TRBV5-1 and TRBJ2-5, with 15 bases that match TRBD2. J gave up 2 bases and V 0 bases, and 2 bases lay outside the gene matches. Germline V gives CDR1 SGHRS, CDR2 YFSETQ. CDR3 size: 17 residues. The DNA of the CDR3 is TGCGCCAGCAGCTTGGCCGGACTAGCGGGGGGGCAAGAGACCCAGTACTTC. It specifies CASSLAGLAGGQETQYF.

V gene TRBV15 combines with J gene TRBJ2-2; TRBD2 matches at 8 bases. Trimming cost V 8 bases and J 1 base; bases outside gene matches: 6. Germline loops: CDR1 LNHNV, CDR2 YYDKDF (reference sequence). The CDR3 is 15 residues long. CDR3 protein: CATGGAGVNTGELFF. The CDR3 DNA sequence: TGTGCCACCGGGGGAGCGGGGGTGAACACCGGGGAGCTGTTTTTT.

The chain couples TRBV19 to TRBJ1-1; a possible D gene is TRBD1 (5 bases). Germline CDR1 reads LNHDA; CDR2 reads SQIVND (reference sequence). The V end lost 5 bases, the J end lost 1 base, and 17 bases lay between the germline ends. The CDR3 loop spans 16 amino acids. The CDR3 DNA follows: TGTGCCAGTAGTTTTTATACTGACAGACCGAACACTGAAGCTTTCTTT. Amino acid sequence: CASSFYTDRPNTEAFF.

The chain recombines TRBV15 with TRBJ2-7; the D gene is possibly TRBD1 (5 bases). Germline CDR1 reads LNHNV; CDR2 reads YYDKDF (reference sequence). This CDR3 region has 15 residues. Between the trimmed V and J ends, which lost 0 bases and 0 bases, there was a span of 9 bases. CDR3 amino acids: CATSREVRASYEQYF. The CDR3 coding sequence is TGTGCCACCAGCAGAGAGGTCAGGGCCTCCTACGAGCAGTACTTC.

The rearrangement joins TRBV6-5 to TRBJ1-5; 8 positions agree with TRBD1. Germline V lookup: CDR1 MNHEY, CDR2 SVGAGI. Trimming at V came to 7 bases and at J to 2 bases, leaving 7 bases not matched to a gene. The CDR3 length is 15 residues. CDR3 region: CASTLDRVGNQPQHF. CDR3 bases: TGTGCCAGCACCTTGGACAGGGTTGGCAATCAGCCCCAGCATTTT.

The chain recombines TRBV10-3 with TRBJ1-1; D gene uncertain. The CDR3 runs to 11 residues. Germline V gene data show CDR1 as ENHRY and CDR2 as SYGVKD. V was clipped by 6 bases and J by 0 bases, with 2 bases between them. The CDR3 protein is CAIRVNTEAFF. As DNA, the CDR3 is TGTGCCATCAGGGTGAACACTGAAGCTTTCTTT.

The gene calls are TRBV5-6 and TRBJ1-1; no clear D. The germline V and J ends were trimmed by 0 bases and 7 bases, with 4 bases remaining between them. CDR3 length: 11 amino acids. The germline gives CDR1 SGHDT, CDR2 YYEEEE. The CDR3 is CASSLVGEAFF. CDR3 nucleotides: TGTGCCAGCAGCTTGGTGGGTGAAGCTTTCTTT. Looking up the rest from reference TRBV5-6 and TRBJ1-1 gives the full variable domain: DAGVTQSPTHLIKTRGQQVTLRCSPKSGHDTVSWYQQALGQGPQFIFQYYEEEERQRGNFPDRFSGHQFPNYSSELNVNALLLGDSALYLCASSLVGEAFFGQGTRLTVV.

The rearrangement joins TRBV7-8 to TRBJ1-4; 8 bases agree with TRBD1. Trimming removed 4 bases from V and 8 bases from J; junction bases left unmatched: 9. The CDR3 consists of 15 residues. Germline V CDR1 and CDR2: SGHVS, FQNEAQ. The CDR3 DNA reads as TGTGCCAGCAGCTCCGGACAGGGCGTGACCGAAAAACTGTTTTTT. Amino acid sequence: CASSSGQGVTEKLFF.

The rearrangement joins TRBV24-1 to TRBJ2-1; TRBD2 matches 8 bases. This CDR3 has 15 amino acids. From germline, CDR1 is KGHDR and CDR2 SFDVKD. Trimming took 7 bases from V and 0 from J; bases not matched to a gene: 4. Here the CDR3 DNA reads TGTGCCACCAGCCAGCGGGGGCCCTCCTACAATGAGCAGTTCTTC. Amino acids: CATSQRGPSYNEQFF.

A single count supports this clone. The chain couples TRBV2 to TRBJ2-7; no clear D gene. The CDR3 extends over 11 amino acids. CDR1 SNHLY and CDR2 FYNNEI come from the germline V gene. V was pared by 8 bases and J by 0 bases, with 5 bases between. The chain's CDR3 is CASDNSYEQYF. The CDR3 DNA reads TGTGCCAGCGACAACTCCTACGAGCAGTACTTC.

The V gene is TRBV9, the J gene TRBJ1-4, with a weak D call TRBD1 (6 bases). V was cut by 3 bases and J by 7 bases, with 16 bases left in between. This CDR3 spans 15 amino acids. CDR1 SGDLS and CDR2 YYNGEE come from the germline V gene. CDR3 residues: CASSGGSTGGEKLFF. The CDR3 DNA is TGTGCCAGCAGCGGGGGCTCGACAGGCGGTGAAAAACTGTTTTTT.

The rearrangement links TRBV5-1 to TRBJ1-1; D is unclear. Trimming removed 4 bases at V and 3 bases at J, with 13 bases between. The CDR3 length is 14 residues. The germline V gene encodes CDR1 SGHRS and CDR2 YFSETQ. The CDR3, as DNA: TGCGCCAGCAGCGCGGCTTTCGGGGACACTGAAGCTTTCTTT. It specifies CASSAAFGDTEAFF.

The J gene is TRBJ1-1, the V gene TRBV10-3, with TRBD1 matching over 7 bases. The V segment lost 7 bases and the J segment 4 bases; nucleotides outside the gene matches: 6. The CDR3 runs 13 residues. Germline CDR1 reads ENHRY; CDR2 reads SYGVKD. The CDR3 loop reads CAITPSGGTEAFF. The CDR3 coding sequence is TGTGCCATCACACCTTCAGGGGGCACTGAAGCTTTCTTT.

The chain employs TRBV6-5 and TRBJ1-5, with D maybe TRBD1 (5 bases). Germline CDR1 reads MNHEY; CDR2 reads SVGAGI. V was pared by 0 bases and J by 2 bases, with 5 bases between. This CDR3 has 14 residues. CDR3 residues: CASSYSGGNQPQHF. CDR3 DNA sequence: TGTGCCAGCAGTTACTCGGGGGGCAATCAGCCCCAGCATTTT.

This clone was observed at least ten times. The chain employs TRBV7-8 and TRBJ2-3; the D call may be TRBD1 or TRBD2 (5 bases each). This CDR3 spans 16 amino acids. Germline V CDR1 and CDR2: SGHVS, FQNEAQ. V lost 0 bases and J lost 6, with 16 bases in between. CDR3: CASSLARGLLADTQYF. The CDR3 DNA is TGTGCCAGCAGCTTAGCCCGGGGCCTATTAGCGGATACGCAGTATTTT.

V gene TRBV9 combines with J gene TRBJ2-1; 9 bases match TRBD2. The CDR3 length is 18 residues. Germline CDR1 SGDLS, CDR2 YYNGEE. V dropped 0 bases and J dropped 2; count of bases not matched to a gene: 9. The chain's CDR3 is CASSVGEMGLAAYNEQFF. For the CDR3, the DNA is TGTGCCAGCAGCGTAGGGGAGATGGGACTAGCAGCCTACAATGAGCAGTTCTTC.

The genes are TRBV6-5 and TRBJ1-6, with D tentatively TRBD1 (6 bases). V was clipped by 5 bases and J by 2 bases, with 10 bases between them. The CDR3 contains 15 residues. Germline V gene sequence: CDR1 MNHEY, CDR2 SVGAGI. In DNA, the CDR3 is TGTGCCAGCAGTACTACAGGGACCTATAATTCACCCCTCCACTTT. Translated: CASSTTGTYNSPLHF.

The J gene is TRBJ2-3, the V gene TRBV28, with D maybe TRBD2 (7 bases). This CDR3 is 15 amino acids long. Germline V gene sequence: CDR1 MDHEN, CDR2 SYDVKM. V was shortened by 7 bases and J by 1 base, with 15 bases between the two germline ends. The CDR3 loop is CASKRGGVGTDTQYF. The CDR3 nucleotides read TGTGCCAGCAAGAGAGGGGGGGTTGGCACAGATACGCAGTATTTT.

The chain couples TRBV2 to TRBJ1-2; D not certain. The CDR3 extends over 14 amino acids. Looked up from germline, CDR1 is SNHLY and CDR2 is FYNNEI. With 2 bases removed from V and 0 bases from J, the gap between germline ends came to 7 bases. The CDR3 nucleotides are TGTGCCAGCAGTGAATGGCAATCTAACTATGGCTACACCTTC. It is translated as CASSEWQSNYGYTF.

The CDR3 DNA is TGTGCCAGCAGTGTGACAGGGGGCGAATGGGGCTACACCTTC. Protein sequence: CASSVTGGEWGYTF. This chain connects TRBV25-1 to TRBJ1-2; 10 bases align to TRBD1. In germline, CDR1 is MGHDK, CDR2 SYGVNS. There are 14 residues in the CDR3. Trimming at V came to 4 bases and at J to 8 bases, leaving 7 bases not matched to a gene.

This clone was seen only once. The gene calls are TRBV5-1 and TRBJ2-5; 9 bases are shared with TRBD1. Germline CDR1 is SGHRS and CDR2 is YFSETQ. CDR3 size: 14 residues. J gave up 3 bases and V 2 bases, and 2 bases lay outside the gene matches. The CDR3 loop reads CASSFDRGKETQYF. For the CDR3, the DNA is TGCGCCAGCAGCTTTGACAGGGGGAAAGAGACCCAGTACTTC. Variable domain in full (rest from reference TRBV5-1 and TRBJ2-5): KAGVTQTPRYLIKTRGQQVTLSCSPISGHRSVSWYQQTPGQGLQFLFEYFSETQRNKGNFPGRFSGRQFSNSRSEMNVSTLELGDSALYLCASSFDRGKETQYFGPGTRLLVL.

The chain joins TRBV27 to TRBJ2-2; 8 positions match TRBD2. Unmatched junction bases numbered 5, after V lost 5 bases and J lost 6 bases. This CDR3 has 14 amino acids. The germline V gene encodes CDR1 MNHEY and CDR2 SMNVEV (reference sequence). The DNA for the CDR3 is TGTGCCAGCAGTCCGGGACTAGGGGCCGGGGAGCTGTTTTTT. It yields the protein CASSPGLGAGELFF.

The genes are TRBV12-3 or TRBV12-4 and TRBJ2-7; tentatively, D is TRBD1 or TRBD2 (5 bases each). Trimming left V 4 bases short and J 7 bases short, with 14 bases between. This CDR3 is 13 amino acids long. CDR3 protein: CASSSGANLEQYF. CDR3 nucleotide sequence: TGTGCCAGCAGTTCCGGGGCGAACTTGGAGCAGTACTTC.

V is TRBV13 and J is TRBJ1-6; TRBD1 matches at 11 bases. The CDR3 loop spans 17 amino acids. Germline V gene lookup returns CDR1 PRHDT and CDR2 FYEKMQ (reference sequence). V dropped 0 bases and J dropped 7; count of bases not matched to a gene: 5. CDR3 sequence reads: CASSLGSGTGGNSPLHF. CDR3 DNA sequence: TGTGCCAGCAGCTTAGGGTCCGGGACAGGGGGGAATTCACCCCTCCACTTT.

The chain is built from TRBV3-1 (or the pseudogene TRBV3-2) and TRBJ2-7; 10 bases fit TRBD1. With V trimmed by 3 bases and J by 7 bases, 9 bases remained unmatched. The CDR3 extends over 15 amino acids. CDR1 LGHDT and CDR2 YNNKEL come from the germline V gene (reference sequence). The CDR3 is CASSHHRTGGREQYF. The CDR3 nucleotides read TGTGCCAGCAGCCACCATCGGACAGGGGGTAGGGAGCAGTACTTC.

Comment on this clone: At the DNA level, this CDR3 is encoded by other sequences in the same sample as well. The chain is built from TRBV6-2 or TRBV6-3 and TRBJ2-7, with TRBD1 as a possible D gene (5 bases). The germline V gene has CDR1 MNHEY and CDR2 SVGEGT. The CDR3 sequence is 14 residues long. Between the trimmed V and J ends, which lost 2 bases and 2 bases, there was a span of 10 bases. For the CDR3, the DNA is TGTGCCAGCAGTTACCCCCAGGGCCCCTACGAGCAGTACTTC. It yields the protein CASSYPQGPYEQYF.

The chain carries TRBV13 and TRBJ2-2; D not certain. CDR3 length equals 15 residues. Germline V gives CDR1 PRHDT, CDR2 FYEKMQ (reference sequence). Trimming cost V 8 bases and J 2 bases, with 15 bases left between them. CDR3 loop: CASRDRTANTGELFF. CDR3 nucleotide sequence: TGTGCCAGCCGTGACCGGACGGCAAACACCGGGGAGCTGTTTTTT.